One sample yielded the 15 T cell receptor beta chains listed below, sequenced in a study of persistence of HIV-infected CD4 T cells. This was the immunoSEQ version 4 assay in survey mode. Sequenced by immunoSEQ multiplex PCR; TCRdb stores in-frame clones only, minus some. The data contain tens of thousands of clones, 75% to 80% of them singletons. The antigens these receptors bind are not known. The stimulus was an HIV-1 Gag 15-mer peptide pool, about 1.1 ug/peptide/mL. Sorted nonresponding memory CD4+ T cells were CD40L-negative, CD69-negative, CD45RO-high. The sequences come from CD4+ T cells sorted from PBMCs after approximately 19-hour stimulation, collected from a patient who received antiretroviral therapy. The receptors originated from an adult man with HIV who was CMV-seropositive.

This clone has just a few counts. The chain employs TRBV7-9 and TRBJ1-2; no firm D call. The germline V gene encodes CDR1 SEHNR and CDR2 FQNEAQ (reference sequence). The CDR3 runs to 15 residues. Deletions cut 7 bases from V and 0 bases from J, with 15 bases between. The CDR3 DNA follows: TGTGCCAGCACTCCAGTGAATGGAGCTAACTATGGCTACACCTTC. Its translation is CASTPVNGANYGYTF.

The rearrangement links TRBV7-2 to TRBJ1-5; 8 nucleotides agree with TRBD1. The V and J ends lost 7 bases and 2 bases, in that order; junction bases with no gene match: 4. In germline, CDR1 is SGHTA, CDR2 FQGNSA. This CDR3 has 14 residues. CDR3 in amino acids: CASNDRGGNQPQHF. The CDR3 DNA reads TGTGCCAGCAACGACAGGGGTGGCAATCAGCCCCAGCATTTT.

The rearrangement joins TRBV6-2 or TRBV6-3 to TRBJ1-1, with 8 bases lining up with TRBD1. From germline, CDR1 is MNHEY and CDR2 SVGEGT. CDR3 length equals 16 residues. J gave up 0 bases and V 5 bases, and 8 bases lay outside the gene matches. CDR3 DNA: TGTGCCAGCAGTGACACCAAACAGGGGGTGAACACTGAAGCTTTCTTT. It translates to CASSDTKQGVNTEAFF.

CDR3: CAISEFGFREQYF. CDR3 nucleotide sequence: TGTGCCATCAGTGAGTTTGGCTTCAGAGAGCAGTACTTC. The chain recombines TRBV10-3 with TRBJ2-7; the D is unclear. V was clipped by 1 base and J by 7 bases, with 11 bases between them. The CDR3 contains 13 residues. In germline, CDR1 is ENHRY, CDR2 SYGVKD.

The chain links TRBV6-5 to TRBJ2-1, with TRBD1 identical over 8 bases. Germline V gene sequence: CDR1 MNHEY, CDR2 SVGAGI. Unmatched junction bases numbered 14, after V lost 6 bases and J lost 10 bases. There are 15 residues in the CDR3. This CDR3 reads CASSRTGTGPQEQFF. The CDR3 nucleotides read TGTGCCAGCAGCCGTACCGGGACAGGACCTCAAGAGCAGTTCTTC.

The J gene is TRBJ2-2, the V gene TRBV27, with TRBD1 as a possible D gene (6 bases). The germline gives CDR1 MNHEY, CDR2 SMNVEV (reference sequence). V was trimmed by 2 bases and J by 3 bases, leaving 10 bases between them. This CDR3 has 15 residues. In nucleotides, the CDR3 is TGTGCCAGCAGTTTAAAACAGGGAGACACCGGGGAGCTGTTTTTT. This encodes CASSLKQGDTGELFF.

The chain employs TRBV10-2 and TRBJ1-2; 7 nucleotides agree with TRBD1. Germline V gene lookup returns CDR1 WSHSY and CDR2 SAAADI. The CDR3 runs to 18 residues. J was trimmed by 4 bases and V by 0 bases; bases with no gene match: 14. The CDR3 sequence is CASSESGHRGPASYGYTF. Here the CDR3 DNA reads TGCGCCAGCAGTGAGTCGGGACACAGGGGACCGGCCTCCTATGGCTACACCTTC.

This clone was seen once. The genes are TRBV7-9 and TRBJ1-1, with D possibly TRBD1 on 5 matching bases. The CDR3 runs 14 residues. Germline lookup yields CDR1 SEHNR and CDR2 FQNEAQ (reference sequence). V shed 5 bases and J shed 0 bases, with 10 bases lying between them. CDR3 loop: CASSPDTVNTEAFF. As DNA, the CDR3 is TGTGCCAGCAGCCCGGACACCGTGAACACTGAAGCTTTCTTT. Supplemented by reference TRBV7-9 and TRBJ1-1, the full variable domain reads DTGVSQNPRHKITKRGQNVTFRCDPISEHNRLYWYRQTLGQGPEFLTYFQNEAQLEKSRLLSDRFSAERPKGSFSTLEIQRTEQGDSAMYLCASSPDTVNTEAFFGQGTRLTVV.

The chain joins TRBV5-6 to TRBJ1-2; no clear D gene. CDR3 size: 14 residues. Trimming shortened V by 0 bases and J by 8 bases, and 14 bases separated the two germline ends. The germline CDR1 and CDR2 sequences are SGHDT and YYEEEE. Here the CDR3 DNA reads TGTGCCAGCAGCTTGGTTGACCCCATAGGGGGCTACACCTTC. This translates into CASSLVDPIGGYTF. Complete variable domain (other parts from reference TRBV5-6 and TRBJ1-2): DAGVTQSPTHLIKTRGQQVTLRCSPKSGHDTVSWYQQALGQGPQFIFQYYEEEERQRGNFPDRFSGHQFPNYSSELNVNALLLGDSALYLCASSLVDPIGGYTFGSGTRLTVV.

Only one count was recorded for this clone. CDR3 nucleotide sequence: TGTGCCAGTAGTATATTTGATGGGCTGGGTGAAGCTTTCTTT. It codes for CASSIFDGLGEAFF. The gene calls are TRBV19 and TRBJ1-1, with D unclear. The V end lost 2 bases, the J end lost 7 bases, and 14 bases lay between the germline ends. Germline CDR1 is LNHDA and CDR2 is SQIVND (reference sequence). The CDR3 spans 14 residues.

V and J are TRBV7-9 and TRBJ2-1; 13 bases fit TRBD2. CDR1 is SEHNR, CDR2 FQNEAQ, per germline (reference sequence). This CDR3 has 20 amino acids. J lost 4 bases, V lost 7 bases, and 19 bases had no gene match. CDR3 coding DNA: TGTGCCAGCACCCCGATCGGACTAGCGGGAGCCGTCAGTGCTTACAATGAGCAGTTCTTC. It translates to CASTPIGLAGAVSAYNEQFF.

This clone was detected a few times. The chain has TRBV7-9 and TRBJ2-1; 7 nucleotides agree with TRBD1. Trimming at V came to 4 bases and at J to 0 bases, leaving 3 bases not matched to a gene. The length of the CDR3 is 15 residues. Germline assignment: CDR1 SEHNR and CDR2 FQNEAQ (reference sequence). The CDR3 region is CASSSPGGSYNEQFF. The CDR3 bases are TGTGCCAGCAGCTCCCCAGGGGGCTCCTACAATGAGCAGTTCTTC.

The chain carries TRBV2 and TRBJ2-1; 8 nucleotides line up with TRBD1. V dropped 4 bases and J dropped 8; count of bases not matched to a gene: 10. This CDR3 comprises 15 residues. Germline CDR1 and CDR2: SNHLY and FYNNEI. The CDR3 reads CASSGERDRPHEQFF. For the CDR3, the DNA is TGTGCCAGCAGTGGGGAACGGGACAGGCCCCATGAGCAGTTCTTC.

This clone came up once. The chain uses TRBV6-6 and TRBJ1-1, with 11 bases that match TRBD1. V gave up 7 bases and J gave up 0 bases; unmatched junction bases: 7. CDR3 length: 16 amino acids. Germline V gives CDR1 MNHNY, CDR2 SVGAGI (reference sequence). This chain's CDR3 is CASIHGTGGMNTEAFF. CDR3 bases: TGTGCCAGCATACACGGGACAGGGGGTATGAACACTGAAGCTTTCTTT.

V is TRBV2 and J is TRBJ1-2; D uncertain. Germline CDR1 SNHLY, CDR2 FYNNEI. The CDR3 spans 14 residues. The germline V and J ends were trimmed by 8 bases and 3 bases, with 16 bases remaining between them. CDR3: CASLARRDYYGYTF. The CDR3 DNA reads TGTGCCAGCCTGGCTAGGAGGGATTACTATGGCTACACCTTC. Drawing the rest from reference TRBV2 and TRBJ1-2, the complete variable domain is EPEVTQTPSHQVTQMGQEVILRCVPISNHLYFYWYRQILGQKVEFLVSFYNNEISEKSEIFDDQFSVERPDGSNFTLKIRSTKLEDSAMYFCASLARRDYYGYTFGSGTRLTVV.